This T cell receptor (beta chain) was identified in a study of T cell changes during pregnancy in multiple sclerosis. CDR1 is SEHNR, CDR2 FQNEAQ, per germline (reference sequence). V dropped 4 bases and J dropped 3; count of bases not matched to a gene: 7. CDR3 size: 16 residues. The table came from immunoSEQ multiplex PCR; TCRdb's copy has only in-frame clones and leaves some out. The sample lists under 55,000 clones, roughly nine tenths occurring once. V gene TRBV7-9 combines with J gene TRBJ2-2; 8 nucleotides line up with TRBD1. Sample: CD8+ T cells from peripheral blood mononuclear cells, taken after pregnancy. The receptor was derived from a female donor with multiple sclerosis, enrolled in a pregnancy study. The CDR3 sequence: CASSWTGFPDTGELFF. The CDR3 DNA reads as TGTGCCAGCAGCTGGACAGGGTTTCCGGACACCGGGGAGCTGTTTTTT.